These 14 T cell receptor beta chains were sequenced from one sample in a study of blood T cell repertoires in COVID-19. Clones were read by immunoSEQ multiplex PCR, and TCRdb kept only the in-frame ones, dropping some. The sample holds 150,000 or so clones, roughly 84% seen once. The source material was PBMCs or T cells enriched from blood (not recorded which). All receptors derive from a human donor with acute COVID-19. The donor label of this sample is uncertain.

The rearrangement uses TRBV28 and TRBJ2-1; TRBD2 matches at 12 bases. This CDR3 comprises 15 residues. Trimming took 2 bases from V and 10 from J; bases not matched to a gene: 6. Germline V lookup: CDR1 MDHEN, CDR2 SYDVKM. The CDR3 is CASSLTSGGLREQFF. CDR3 nucleotides: TGTGCCAGCAGTTTAACTAGCGGGGGGCTGAGGGAGCAGTTCTTC.

The chain uses TRBV11-3 and TRBJ2-3; D remains unclear. Germline lookup yields CDR1 SGHNT and CDR2 YENEEA. This CDR3 has 12 amino acids. Trimming cost V 4 bases and J 5 bases, with 7 bases left between them. Written as DNA, the CDR3 is TGTGCCAGCAGCTCCCCAGGAGATACGCAGTATTTT. Translating it yields CASSSPGDTQYF.

The chain uses TRBV29-1 and TRBJ1-1; 7 nucleotides agree with TRBD1. This CDR3 contains 17 residues. The ends lost 0 bases at V and 0 bases at J; junction bases unmatched: 10. Germline V CDR1 and CDR2: SQVTM, ANQGSEA. The CDR3 sequence is CSVEDFTGVVLNTEAFF. The CDR3 DNA reads TGCAGCGTTGAAGACTTCACAGGGGTGGTCTTGAACACTGAAGCTTTCTTT. Full variable domain (missing parts from reference TRBV29-1 and TRBJ1-1): SAVISQKPSRDICQRGTSLTIQCQVDSQVTMMFWYRQQPGQSLTLIATANQGSEATYESGFVIDKFPISRPNLTFSTLTVSNMSPEDSSIYLCSVEDFTGVVLNTEAFFGQGTRLTVV.

The rearrangement links TRBV5-4 to TRBJ2-6; possibly TRBD1 for D (6 bases). Germline CDR1 and CDR2: SGHNT and YYREEE (reference sequence). V lost 1 base and J lost 0, with 14 bases in between. The CDR3 has 18 amino acids. In nucleotides, the CDR3 is TGTGCCAGCAGCTTGAGGTGGGGGCGGCCCTCTGGGGCCAACGTCCTGACTTTC. It yields the protein CASSLRWGRPSGANVLTF.

The table lists this clone with a few counts. The CDR3 region is CASSYSGRFHGYTF. CDR3 in DNA: TGTGCCAGCAGTTACTCGGGCAGGTTTCATGGCTACACCTTC. This sequence joins TRBV6-5 and TRBJ1-2; D is undetermined. CDR1 and CDR2 from the germline V gene are MNHEY and SVGAGI. The CDR3 spans 14 residues. The V end was cut by 0 bases, the J end by 6 bases, with 11 bases between.

This CDR3 is CAWSATGYYEQYF. CDR3 coding DNA: TGTGCCTGGAGCGCGACAGGGTACTACGAGCAGTACTTC. V usage is TRBV30 and J usage is TRBJ2-7; TRBD1 agrees at 7 bases. The V and J ends lost 3 bases and 3 bases, in that order; junction bases with no gene match: 5. Germline CDR1 is GTSNPN and CDR2 is SVGIG (reference sequence). The CDR3 runs to 13 residues.

The chain recombines TRBV9 with TRBJ1-6; 9 bases are shared with TRBD1. Trimming cost V 0 bases and J 5 bases; bases outside gene matches: 3. CDR1 and CDR2 (germline): SGDLS, YYNGEE. This CDR3 comprises 16 residues. CDR3 region: CASSVGTGADNSPLHF. The CDR3 DNA sequence: TGTGCCAGCAGCGTAGGGACAGGGGCGGATAATTCACCCCTCCACTTT. Looking up the rest from reference TRBV9 and TRBJ1-6 gives the full variable domain: DSGVTQTPKHLITATGQRVTLRCSPRSGDLSVYWYQQSLDQGLQFLIQYYNGEERAKGNILERFSAQQFPDLHSELNLSSLELGDSALYFCASSVGTGADNSPLHFGNGTRLTVT.

The chain joins TRBV6-6 to TRBJ2-3; 9 positions match TRBD1. Trimming cost V 0 bases and J 3 bases; bases outside gene matches: 4. The germline CDR1 and CDR2 sequences are MNHNY and SVGAGI (reference sequence). The CDR3 has 16 residues. The chain's CDR3 is CASSYSGQGVTDTQYF. The CDR3 region has the DNA TGTGCCAGCAGTTACTCGGGACAGGGCGTAACAGATACGCAGTATTTT.

The chain links TRBV11-3 to TRBJ2-7, with 8 bases lining up with TRBD2. Germline V gene data show CDR1 as SGHNT and CDR2 as YENEEA. CDR3 length: 15 residues. Trimming at V came to 6 bases and at J to 5 bases, leaving 12 bases not matched to a gene. The CDR3 reads CASSPLGGGINEQYF. CDR3 coding DNA: TGTGCCAGCAGTCCCCTCGGCGGGGGGATAAACGAGCAGTACTTC. The variable domain in full, with the rest retrieved from reference TRBV11-3 and TRBJ2-7, is EAGVVQSPRYKIIEKKQPVAFWCNPISGHNTLYWYLQNLGQGPELLIRYENEEAVDDSQLPKDRFSAERLKGVDSTLKIQPAELGDSAVYLCASSPLGGGINEQYFGPGTRLTVT.

The chain uses TRBV28 and TRBJ2-5, with TRBD2 identical over 10 bases. This CDR3 spans 17 amino acids. Losses at the gene ends were 3 bases for V and 5 bases for J; bases not matched to a gene: 12. The germline CDR1 and CDR2 sequences are MDHEN and SYDVKM. The CDR3 protein is CASSFSWTSGPGETQYF. The CDR3 nucleotides read TGTGCCAGCAGTTTTTCCTGGACTAGCGGCCCGGGGGAGACCCAGTACTTC.

This chain joins TRBV5-1 and TRBJ2-5, with D maybe TRBD2 (6 bases). This CDR3 has 14 residues. CDR1 SGHRS and CDR2 YFSETQ come from the germline V gene. V was shortened by 2 bases and J by 2 bases, with 10 bases between the two germline ends. The CDR3 coding sequence is TGCGCCAGCAGCTTAGGGGACTTTCAAGAGACCCAGTACTTC. Translation: CASSLGDFQETQYF. Complete variable domain (other parts from reference TRBV5-1 and TRBJ2-5): KAGVTQTPRYLIKTRGQQVTLSCSPISGHRSVSWYQQTPGQGLQFLFEYFSETQRNKGNFPGRFSGRQFSNSRSEMNVSTLELGDSALYLCASSLGDFQETQYFGPGTRLLVL.

The chain links TRBV9 to TRBJ1-2; 7 bases line up with TRBD1. Looked up from germline, CDR1 is SGDLS and CDR2 is YYNGEE. After removal of 2 bases from V and 2 bases from J, the junction contained 6 bases not matched to a gene. This CDR3 comprises 15 residues. The CDR3 nucleotides read TGTGCCAGCAGCGTCATGAAGACAGGGAACTATGGCTACACCTTC. This encodes CASSVMKTGNYGYTF.

This chain connects TRBV30 to TRBJ2-2; TRBD2 is a possible D gene (6 bases). V shed 2 bases and J shed 6 bases, with 19 bases lying between them. The V gene's germline CDR1 is GTSNPN and CDR2 SVGIG (reference sequence). CDR3 length equals 16 residues. The CDR3 DNA sequence: TGTGCCTGGAGTCGTTCCCCTAGCGACCTCTCCGGGGAGCTGTTTTTT. It is translated as CAWSRSPSDLSGELFF.

This clone was seen a single time. The rearrangement links TRBV27 to TRBJ1-2; D remains ambiguous. Trimming shortened V by 6 bases and J by 3 bases, and 23 bases separated the two germline ends. The CDR3 loop spans 17 amino acids. Germline V gene sequence: CDR1 MNHEY, CDR2 SMNVEV (reference sequence). The CDR3 region is CASRISPGKRLDYGYTF. The CDR3, as DNA: TGTGCCAGCAGAATAAGTCCGGGGAAGCGCCTCGACTATGGCTACACCTTC.